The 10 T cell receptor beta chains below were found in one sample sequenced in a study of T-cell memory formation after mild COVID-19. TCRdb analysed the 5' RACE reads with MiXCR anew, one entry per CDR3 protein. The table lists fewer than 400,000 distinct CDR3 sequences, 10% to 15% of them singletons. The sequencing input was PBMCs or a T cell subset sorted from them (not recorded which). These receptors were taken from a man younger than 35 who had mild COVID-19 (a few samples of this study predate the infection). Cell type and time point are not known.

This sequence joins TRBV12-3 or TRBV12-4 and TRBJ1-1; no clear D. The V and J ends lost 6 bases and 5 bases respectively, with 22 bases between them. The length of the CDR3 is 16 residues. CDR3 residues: CASSSGYGSQRTEAFF. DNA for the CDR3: TGTGCCAGCAGCTCCGGGTACGGCAGCCAAAGGACTGAAGCTTTCTTT.

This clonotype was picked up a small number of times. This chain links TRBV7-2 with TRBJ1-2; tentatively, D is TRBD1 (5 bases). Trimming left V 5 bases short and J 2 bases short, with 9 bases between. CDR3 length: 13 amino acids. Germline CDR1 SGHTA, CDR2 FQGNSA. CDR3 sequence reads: CASSSRQNYGYTF. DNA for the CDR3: TGTGCCAGCAGCAGCAGACAGAACTATGGCTACACCTTC.

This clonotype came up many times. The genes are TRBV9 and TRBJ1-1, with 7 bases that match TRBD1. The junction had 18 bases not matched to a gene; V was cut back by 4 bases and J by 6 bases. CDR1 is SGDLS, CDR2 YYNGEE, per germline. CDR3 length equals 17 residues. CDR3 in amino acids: CASSPRPSAGGIAEAFF. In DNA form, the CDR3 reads TGTGCCAGCAGCCCAAGACCCAGCGCAGGGGGTATCGCTGAAGCTTTCTTT.

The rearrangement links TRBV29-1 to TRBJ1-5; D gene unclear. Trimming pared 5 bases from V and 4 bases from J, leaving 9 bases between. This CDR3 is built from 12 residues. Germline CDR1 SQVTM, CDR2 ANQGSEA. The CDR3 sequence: CSVKGVNQPQHF. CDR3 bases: TGCAGCGTTAAGGGTGTGAATCAGCCCCAGCATTTT.

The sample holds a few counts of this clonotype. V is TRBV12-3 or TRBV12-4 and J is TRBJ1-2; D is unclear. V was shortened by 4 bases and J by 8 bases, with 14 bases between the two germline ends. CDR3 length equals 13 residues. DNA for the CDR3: TGTGCCAGCAGTTATGTCGAGGCAGAGGGCTACACCTTC. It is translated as CASSYVEAEGYTF.

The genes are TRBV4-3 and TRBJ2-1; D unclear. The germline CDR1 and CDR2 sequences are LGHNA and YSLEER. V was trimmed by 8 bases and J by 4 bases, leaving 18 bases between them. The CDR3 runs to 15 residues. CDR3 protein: CASVRTRDRYNEQFF. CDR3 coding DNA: TGCGCCAGCGTCCGCACAAGGGATCGGTACAATGAGCAGTTCTTC.

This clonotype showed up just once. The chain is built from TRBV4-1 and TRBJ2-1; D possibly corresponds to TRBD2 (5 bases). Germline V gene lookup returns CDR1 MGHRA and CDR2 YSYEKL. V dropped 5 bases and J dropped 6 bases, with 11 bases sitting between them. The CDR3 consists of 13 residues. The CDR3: CASSTLEGNEQFF. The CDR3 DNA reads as TGCGCCAGCAGCACCCTAGAGGGCAATGAGCAGTTCTTC.

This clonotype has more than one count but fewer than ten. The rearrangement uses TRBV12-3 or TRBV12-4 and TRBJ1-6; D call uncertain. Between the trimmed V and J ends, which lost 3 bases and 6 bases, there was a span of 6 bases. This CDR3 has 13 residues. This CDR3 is CASSFTANSPLHF. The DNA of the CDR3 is TGTGCCAGCAGTTTCACAGCTAATTCACCCCTCCACTTT.

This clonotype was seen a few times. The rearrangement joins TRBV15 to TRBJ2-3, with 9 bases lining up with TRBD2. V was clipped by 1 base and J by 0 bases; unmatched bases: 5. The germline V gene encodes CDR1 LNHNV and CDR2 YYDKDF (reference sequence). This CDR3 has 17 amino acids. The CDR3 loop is CATSRVLAGTSTDTQYF. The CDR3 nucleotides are TGTGCCACCAGCAGAGTTCTAGCGGGGACTAGCACAGATACGCAGTATTTT.

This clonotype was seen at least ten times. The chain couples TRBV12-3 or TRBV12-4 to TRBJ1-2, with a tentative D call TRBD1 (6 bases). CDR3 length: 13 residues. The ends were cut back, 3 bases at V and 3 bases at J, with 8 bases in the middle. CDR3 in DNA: TGTGCCAGCAGTTTTCAGGGGTACTATGGCTACACCTTC. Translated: CASSFQGYYGYTF.